A selection of T cell receptor beta chains follows, all from one sample in a study of cytomegalovirus exposure and HLA in healthy donors. This table comes from immunoSEQ multiplex PCR, and its TCRdb copy is limited to in-frame clones, with some not included. The sample carries over 50,000 clones, roughly 70% recorded once. The source material was PBMCs. The receptors come from a middle-aged man in good health and CMV-seropositive. Both conserved end residues are part of each CDR3. Fields, in order: J gene, clone size, V gene, D gene, CDR3 DNA, CDR3 protein. A D gene is named only where the DNA matches it firmly. Expanded clones are given a class, and other clones once, few, many or no size at all.

>TRBJ1-1|once|TRBV7-8|-
TGTGCCAGCAGCTCAGGGATCTCTGAAGCTTTCTTT
CASSSGISEAFF
>TRBJ2-5|-|TRBV4-1|TRBD1
TGCGCCAGCAGCCAAGGGGACAGGGATCAAGAGACCCAGTACTTC
CASSQGDRDQETQYF
>TRBJ2-5|-|TRBV2|-
TGTGCCAGCAGAAAGGGCAGGGCGATCCAAGAGACCCAGTACTTC
CASRKGRAIQETQYF
>TRBJ1-1|-|TRBV29-1|-
TGCAGAGTAGACAGCCCTGGCACTGAAGCTTTCTTT
CRVDSPGTEAFF
>TRBJ2-3|-|TRBV5-6|-
TGTGCCAGCAGCTTCCTCCGGGGGGATACGCAGTATTTT
CASSFLRGDTQYF
>TRBJ1-5|-|TRBV5-1|-
TGCGCCAGCAGCTTGGCCGGGGGAGAGGGTCAGCCCCAGCATTTT
CASSLAGGEGQPQHF
>TRBJ2-7|-|TRBV19|TRBD1
TGTGCCAGTAGTATCGGGACAGGGGGCTCCTACGAGCAGTACTTC
CASSIGTGGSYEQYF
>TRBJ1-2|-|TRBV7-3|TRBD1
TGTGCCAGCAGCCAAAATCCCGGGACAGGGATCGATGGCTACACCTTC
CASSQNPGTGIDGYTF
>TRBJ2-5|-|TRBV7-2|-
TGTGCCAGCAGCTTATCGGGTCTTCAGACCCAGTACTTC
CASSLSGLQTQYF
>TRBJ1-1|-|TRBV5-1|-
TGCGCCAGCAGCTTGGCGACAGACGAAGCTTTCTTT
CASSLATDEAFF
>TRBJ1-1|-|TRBV18|-
TGTGCCAGCTCACCACGAGCGGAGAACACTGAAGCTTTCTTT
CASSPRAENTEAFF
>TRBJ2-7|-|TRBV5-1|TRBD1
TGCGCCAGCGGTTCCGGGACAGTCTCCTACGAGCAGTACTTC
CASGSGTVSYEQYF
>TRBJ2-3|-|TRBV11-1|TRBD2
TGTGCCAGCGGCCCCCGGGGAGCGGGATATACAAATACGCAGTATTTT
CASGPRGAGYTNTQYF
>TRBJ2-3|-|TRBV13|-
TGTGCCAGCAGCCCCTGGGGTCGGCGGGGCCTACGCAGTACGCAGTATTTT
CASSPWGRRGLRSTQYF
>TRBJ1-2|-|TRBV19|-
TGTGCCAGTACAGATAGACAGGTTAACTATGGCTACACCTTC
CASTDRQVNYGYTF
>TRBJ1-2|-|TRBV6-1|TRBD1
TGTGCCAGCGGACAGGGGGATGCCTATGGCTACACCTTC
CASGQGDAYGYTF
>TRBJ2-7|once|TRBV5-1|-
TGCGCCAGCAGCTTGGGTAGCGGCTACGAGCAGTACTTC
CASSLGSGYEQYF